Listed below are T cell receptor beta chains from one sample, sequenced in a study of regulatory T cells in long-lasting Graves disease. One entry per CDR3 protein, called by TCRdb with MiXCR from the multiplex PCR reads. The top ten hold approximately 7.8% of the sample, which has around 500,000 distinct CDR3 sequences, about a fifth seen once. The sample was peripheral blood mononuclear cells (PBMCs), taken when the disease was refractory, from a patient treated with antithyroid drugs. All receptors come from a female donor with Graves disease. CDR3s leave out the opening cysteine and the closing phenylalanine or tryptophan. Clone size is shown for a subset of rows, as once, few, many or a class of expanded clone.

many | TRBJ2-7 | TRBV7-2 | ASSPMDSSYEQY
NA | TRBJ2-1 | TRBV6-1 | ASSESVSHNEQF
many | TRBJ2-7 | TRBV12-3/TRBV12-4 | ASSLSGPSYEQY
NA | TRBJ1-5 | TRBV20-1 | SARQSLGSNQPQH
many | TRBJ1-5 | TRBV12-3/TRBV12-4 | ASSLTGSNQPQH
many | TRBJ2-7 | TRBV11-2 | ASSLEMNLHYEQY
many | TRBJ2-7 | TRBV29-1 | SVVASGRWATAYEQY
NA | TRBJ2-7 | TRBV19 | ASSFDSYSYEQY
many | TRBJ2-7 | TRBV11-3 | ASSLGHTYEQY
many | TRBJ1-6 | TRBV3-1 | ASSQGRGLNSPLH
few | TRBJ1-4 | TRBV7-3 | ASSLGTGWLSDEKLF
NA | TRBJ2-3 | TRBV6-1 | ASSEAFGGASTDTQY
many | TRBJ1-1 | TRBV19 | ASSVKVNTEAF
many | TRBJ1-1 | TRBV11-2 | ASSAYREAF
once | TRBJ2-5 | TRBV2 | ASMGLGQETQY
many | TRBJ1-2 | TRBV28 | ASTSQTNYGYT
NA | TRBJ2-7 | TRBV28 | ASSPGPLSSYEQY